This TCR beta chain stems from a study of T cell changes during pregnancy in multiple sclerosis. Libraries were prepared by immunoSEQ multiplex PCR; TCRdb keeps only in-frame clonotypes and omits some of them. The table records 50,000 to 60,000 clones, over 90% of them present only once. Germline loops: CDR1 MNHEY, CDR2 SMNVEV (reference sequence). This CDR3 region has 13 residues. Trimming removed 6 bases from V and 2 bases from J, with 8 bases in between. This chain uses TRBV27 with TRBJ2-1; the D is unclear. The TCR was taken from a female donor with multiple sclerosis, enrolled in a pregnancy study. Specimen: CD4+ T cells from peripheral blood mononuclear cells, collected in the second trimester of pregnancy. The CDR3 DNA reads TGTGCCAGCAGCCCCCTCCCCTACAATGAGCAGTTCTTC. As protein: CASSPLPYNEQFF.